The T cell receptor beta chain under discussion was sequenced for a study of T cell responses to AZD1222 COVID-19 vaccine. Study results and caveats: Sampling that yielded the repertoires occurred only after the peak T cell response.

CDR1 SGHKS and CDR2 YYEKEE come from the germline V gene (reference sequence). The CDR3 loop spans 15 amino acids. The V gene end was trimmed by 4 bases and the J gene end by 7 bases; junction bases not matched to a gene: 12. Points on this clone: Its antigen is unknown.

Here immunoSEQ multiplex PCR was the method, and the copy in TCRdb shows in-frame clones only, minus some. The table includes around 83,000 clones, about 88% detected once. Sample: peripheral blood, taken on day 0 of AZD1222 vaccination. This TCR was recovered from an adult in good health. The J gene is TRBJ2-7, the V gene TRBV5-5; the match to TRBD1 covers 9 bases. The CDR3 here is CASSPKGQGREEQYF. CDR3 nucleotides: TGTGCCAGCAGCCCAAAGGGACAGGGACGTGAAGAGCAGTACTTC.